This TCR beta chain originates from a study of CD8+CD57+ T cells in acquired aplastic anemia. Overall study context: The study obtained an average of around 3.4 ug of DNA from sorted CD4+ and CD8+ cells.

It was genomic DNA that served as the template for profiling TCR beta VDJ and CDR3. Each CDR3 protein gets one entry after TCRdb re-called the reads with MiXCR. The sample carries about 190,000 distinct CDR3 sequences, around 47% recorded once. As concerns this clonotype: As yet, its antigen is unknown.

V was clipped by 0 bases and J by 4 bases; unmatched bases: 8. This CDR3 contains 17 residues. Looked up from germline, CDR1 is LGHNA and CDR2 is YNFKEQ. Notes on the study in general: Any difference that existed in CD8+ Simpson's diversity between patients and controls was not significant.

Patients selected for sequencing had displayed CD8+CD57+ cell expansion by flow cytometry. As a group, the patients uniformly had severe acquired aplastic anemia. Among the patients, none had received any therapy at the time of blood sampling. Material for sequencing was sorted CD4+, CD8+, or CD8+CD57+ T cells (not recorded which) from PBMCs. The V gene is TRBV4-2, the J gene TRBJ2-2, with 7 bases identical to TRBD2. The origin of this receptor is a human donor with aplastic anemia. As DNA, the CDR3 is TGTGCCAGCAGCCAAGATGGGGCGGGAGCGGGCACCGGGGAGCTGTTTTTT. Its translation is CASSQDGAGAGTGELFF.